The table lists the clone carrying this TCR beta chain with a count of one. The antigen is unknown. The germline V gene encodes CDR1 SGHRS and CDR2 YFSETQ. The germline V and J ends were trimmed by 4 bases and 1 base, with 8 bases remaining between them. The CDR3 is made up of 13 amino acids. The record originates from a study of cytomegalovirus exposure and HLA in healthy donors. PCR primers comprised 60 Vbeta and 13 Jbeta primers. Sequencing used immunoSEQ multiplex PCR; TCRdb keeps in-frame clones, though not all of them. The table has some 190,000 clones, 80% seen once; the top ten hold around 1.4%. Regarding the study as a whole: Among the sequence variants, a highly shared cluster was likely an artifact of sequencing. Most of the TCR beta V segments (in an earlier analysis) were productive either about 90% or about 30% of the time. Cytomegalovirus-associated status was assigned to more than 150 TCR beta chains.

Sequenced: PBMCs. The V gene is TRBV5-1, the J gene TRBJ1-1, with a weak D call TRBD1 (5 bases). The TCR comes from a girl under 18 in good health and CMV-seropositive. Here the CDR3 reads CASSMTENTEAFF. CDR3 DNA sequence: TGCGCCAGCAGCATGACAGAGAACACTGAAGCTTTCTTT.